This record looks at one TCR beta chain sequence and its context. What it recognizes is unknown. The data were taken from a study of shared clonotypes between healthy human individuals. Study background: Each donor's CD4 naive and CD4 memory cells filled three plates apiece, CD8 naive two, and CD8 memory one.

V gave up 6 bases and J gave up 9 bases; unmatched junction bases: 9. This CDR3 region has 13 residues. Germline-derived CDR1 and CDR2 are SGDLS and YYNGEE. Sequencing was performed with immunoSEQ multiplex PCR; in TCRdb, only in-frame clones are kept and a portion is missing. The table lists approximately 1.9 million clones, 93% of them singletons. CD8 cells regarded as naive lacked CD45RO, were positively chosen for CCR7, and omitted terminally differentiated effector memory CD45RA+ cells. The study drew its donors from healthy HIV-negative adults without recent acute infections or vaccinations. Whole-study findings and limits: An effect of sequencing depth on clonotype sharing among donors was expected. Generation probability values for non-shared clonotypes were lower than those for clonotypes shared by all four donors.

Sequenced sample: naive CD8+ T cells from PBMCs. The gene calls are TRBV9 and TRBJ2-1, with TRBD1 matching 7 bases. The source is a young man in good health. Some clones in this sample may be carry-over from other donors' samples. CDR3 region: CASKRQGSGEQFF. CDR3 nucleotides: TGTGCCAGCAAACGACAGGGATCGGGTGAGCAGTTCTTC.